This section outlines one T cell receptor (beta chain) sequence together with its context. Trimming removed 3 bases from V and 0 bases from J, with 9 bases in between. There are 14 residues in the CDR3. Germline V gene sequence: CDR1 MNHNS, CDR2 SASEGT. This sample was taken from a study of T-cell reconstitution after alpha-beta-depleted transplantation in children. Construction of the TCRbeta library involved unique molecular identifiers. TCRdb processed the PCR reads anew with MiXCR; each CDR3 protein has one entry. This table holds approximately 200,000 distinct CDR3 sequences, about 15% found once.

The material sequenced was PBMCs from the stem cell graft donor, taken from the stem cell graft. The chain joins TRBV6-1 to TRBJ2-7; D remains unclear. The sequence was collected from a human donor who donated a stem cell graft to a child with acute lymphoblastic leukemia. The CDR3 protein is CASSEVRSSYEQYF. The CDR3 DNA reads TGTGCCAGCAGTGAGGTCAGGAGCTCCTACGAGCAGTACTTC.